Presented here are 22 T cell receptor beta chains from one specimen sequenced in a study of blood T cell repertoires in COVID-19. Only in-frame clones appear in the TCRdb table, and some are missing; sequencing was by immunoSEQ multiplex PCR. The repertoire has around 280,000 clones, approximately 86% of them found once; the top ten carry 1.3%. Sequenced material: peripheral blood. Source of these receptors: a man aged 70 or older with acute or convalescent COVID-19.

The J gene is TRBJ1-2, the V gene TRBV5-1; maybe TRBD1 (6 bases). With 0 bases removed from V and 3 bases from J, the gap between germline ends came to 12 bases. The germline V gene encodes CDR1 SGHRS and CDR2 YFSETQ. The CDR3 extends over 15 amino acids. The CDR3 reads CASSLVGRGDYGYTF. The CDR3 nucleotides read TGCGCCAGCAGCTTGGTGGGCAGGGGAGACTATGGCTACACCTTC. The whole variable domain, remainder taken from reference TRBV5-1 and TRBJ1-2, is KAGVTQTPRYLIKTRGQQVTLSCSPISGHRSVSWYQQTPGQGLQFLFEYFSETQRNKGNFPGRFSGRQFSNSRSEMNVSTLELGDSALYLCASSLVGRGDYGYTFGSGTRLTVV.

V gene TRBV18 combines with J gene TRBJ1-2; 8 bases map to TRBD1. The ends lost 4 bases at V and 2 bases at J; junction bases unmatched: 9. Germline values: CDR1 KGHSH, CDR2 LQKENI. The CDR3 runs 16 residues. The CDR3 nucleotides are TGTGCCAGCTCACGTATAAAGACAGGGGAAAACTATGGCTACACCTTC. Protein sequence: CASSRIKTGENYGYTF.

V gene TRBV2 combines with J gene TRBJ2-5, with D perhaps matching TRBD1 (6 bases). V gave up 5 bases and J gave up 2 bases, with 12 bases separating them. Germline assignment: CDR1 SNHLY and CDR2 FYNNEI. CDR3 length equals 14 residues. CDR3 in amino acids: CASSSGTLQETQYF. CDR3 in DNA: TGTGCCAGCAGTTCCGGGACATTACAAGAGACCCAGTACTTC.

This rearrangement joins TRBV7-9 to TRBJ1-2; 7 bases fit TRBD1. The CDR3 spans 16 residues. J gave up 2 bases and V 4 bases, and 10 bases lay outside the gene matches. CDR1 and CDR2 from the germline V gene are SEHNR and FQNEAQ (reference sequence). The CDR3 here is CASSSPTGTVNYGYTF. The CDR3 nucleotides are TGTGCCAGCAGCTCCCCAACCGGGACAGTGAACTATGGCTACACCTTC.

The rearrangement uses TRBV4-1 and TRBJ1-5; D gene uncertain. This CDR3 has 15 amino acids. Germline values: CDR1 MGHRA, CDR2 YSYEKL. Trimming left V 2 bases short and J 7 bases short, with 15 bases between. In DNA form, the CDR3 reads TGCGCCAGCAGCCAATTTTTTCCGGGGATACAGCCCCAGCATTTT. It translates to CASSQFFPGIQPQHF.

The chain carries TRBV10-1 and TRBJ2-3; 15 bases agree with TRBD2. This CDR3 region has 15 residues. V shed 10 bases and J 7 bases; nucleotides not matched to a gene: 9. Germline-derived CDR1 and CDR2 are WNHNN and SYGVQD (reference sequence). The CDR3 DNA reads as TGCGCCATCCGGACTAGCGGGGGGGTCATATATACGCAGTATTTT. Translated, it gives CAIRTSGGVIYTQYF.

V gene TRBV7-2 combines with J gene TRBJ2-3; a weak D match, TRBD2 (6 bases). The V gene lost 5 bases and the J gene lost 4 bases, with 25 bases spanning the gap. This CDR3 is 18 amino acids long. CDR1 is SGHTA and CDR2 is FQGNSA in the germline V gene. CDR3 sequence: CASSPMAPGAQLSDTQYF. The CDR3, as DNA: TGTGCCAGCAGCCCAATGGCGCCGGGAGCCCAATTATCAGATACGCAGTATTTT.

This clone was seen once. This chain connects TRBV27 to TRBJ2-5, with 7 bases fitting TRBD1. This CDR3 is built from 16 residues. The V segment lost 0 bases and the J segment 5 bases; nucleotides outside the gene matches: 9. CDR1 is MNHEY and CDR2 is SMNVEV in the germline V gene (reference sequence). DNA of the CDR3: TGTGCCAGCAGTTTATCAGTAGGGGGCCTAGGGGAGACCCAGTACTTC. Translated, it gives CASSLSVGGLGETQYF.

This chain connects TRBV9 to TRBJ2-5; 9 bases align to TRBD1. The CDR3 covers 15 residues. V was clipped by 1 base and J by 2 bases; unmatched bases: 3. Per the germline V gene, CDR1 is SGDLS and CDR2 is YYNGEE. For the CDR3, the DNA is TGTGCCAGCAGCGTACGGACAGGGGCACAAGAGACCCAGTACTTC. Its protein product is CASSVRTGAQETQYF. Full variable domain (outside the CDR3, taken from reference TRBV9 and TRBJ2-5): DSGVTQTPKHLITATGQRVTLRCSPRSGDLSVYWYQQSLDQGLQFLIQYYNGEERAKGNILERFSAQQFPDLHSELNLSSLELGDSALYFCASSVRTGAQETQYFGPGTRLLVL.

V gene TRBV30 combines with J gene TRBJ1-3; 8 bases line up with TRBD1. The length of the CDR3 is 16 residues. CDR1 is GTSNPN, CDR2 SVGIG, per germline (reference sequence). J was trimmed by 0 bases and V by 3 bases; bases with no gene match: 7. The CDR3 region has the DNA TGTGCCTGGAGCGGGACAGGAGTTTTCTCTGGAAACACCATATATTTT. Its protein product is CAWSGTGVFSGNTIYF.

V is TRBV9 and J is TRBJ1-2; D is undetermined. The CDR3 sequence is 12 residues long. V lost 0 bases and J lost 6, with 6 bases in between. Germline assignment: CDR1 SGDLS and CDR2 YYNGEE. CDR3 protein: CASSVGGNGYTF. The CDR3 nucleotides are TGTGCCAGCAGCGTAGGAGGAAATGGCTACACCTTC.

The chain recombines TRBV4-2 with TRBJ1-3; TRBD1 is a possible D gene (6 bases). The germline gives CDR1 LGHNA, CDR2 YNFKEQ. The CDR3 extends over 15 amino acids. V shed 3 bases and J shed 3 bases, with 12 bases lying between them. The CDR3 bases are TGTGCCAGCAGCCATCAGACAGGAGATGGAAACACCATATATTTT. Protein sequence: CASSHQTGDGNTIYF.

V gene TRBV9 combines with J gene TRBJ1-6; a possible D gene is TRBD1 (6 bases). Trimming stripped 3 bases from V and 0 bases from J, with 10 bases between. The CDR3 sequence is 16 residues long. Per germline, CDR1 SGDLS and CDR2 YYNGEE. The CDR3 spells CASSARGSSYNSPLHF. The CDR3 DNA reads TGTGCCAGCAGCGCAAGGGGGAGCTCCTATAATTCACCCCTCCACTTT.

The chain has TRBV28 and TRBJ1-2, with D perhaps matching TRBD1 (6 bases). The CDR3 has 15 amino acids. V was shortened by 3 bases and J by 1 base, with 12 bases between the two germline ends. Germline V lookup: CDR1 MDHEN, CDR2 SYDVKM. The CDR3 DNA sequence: TGTGCCAGCAGTTTTGGGACAACCGTTAACTATGGCTACACCTTC. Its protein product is CASSFGTTVNYGYTF.

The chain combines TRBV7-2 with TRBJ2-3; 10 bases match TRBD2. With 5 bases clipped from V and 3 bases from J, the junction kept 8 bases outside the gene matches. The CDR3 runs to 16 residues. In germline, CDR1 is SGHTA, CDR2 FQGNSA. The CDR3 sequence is CASSPRLAGNTDTQYF. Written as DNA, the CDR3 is TGTGCCAGCAGCCCAAGACTAGCGGGCAATACAGATACGCAGTATTTT.

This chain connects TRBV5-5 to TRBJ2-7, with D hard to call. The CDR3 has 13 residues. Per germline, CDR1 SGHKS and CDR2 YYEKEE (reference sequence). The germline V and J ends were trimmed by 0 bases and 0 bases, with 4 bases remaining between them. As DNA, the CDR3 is TGTGCCAGCAGCTTGGACAACTCCTACGAGCAGTACTTC. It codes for CASSLDNSYEQYF.

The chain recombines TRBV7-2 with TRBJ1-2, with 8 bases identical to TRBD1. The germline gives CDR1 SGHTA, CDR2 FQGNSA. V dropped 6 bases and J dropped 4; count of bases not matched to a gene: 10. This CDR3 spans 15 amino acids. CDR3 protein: CASRSDRGNRYGYTF. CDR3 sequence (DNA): TGTGCCAGCAGATCCGACAGGGGAAATCGCTATGGCTACACCTTC.

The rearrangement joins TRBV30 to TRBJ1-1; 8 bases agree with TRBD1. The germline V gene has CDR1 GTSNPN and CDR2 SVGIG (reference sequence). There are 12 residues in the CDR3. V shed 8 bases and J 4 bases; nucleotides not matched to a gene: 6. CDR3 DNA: TGTGCCGGACTAACAGGGGGCACTGAAGCTTTCTTT. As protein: CAGLTGGTEAFF.

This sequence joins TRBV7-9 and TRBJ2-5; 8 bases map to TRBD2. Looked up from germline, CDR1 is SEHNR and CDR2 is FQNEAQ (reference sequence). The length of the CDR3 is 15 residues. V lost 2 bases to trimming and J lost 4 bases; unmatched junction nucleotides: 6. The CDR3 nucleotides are TGTGCCAGCAGCTTACTAGCGGGCAATCTAGAGACCCAGTACTTC. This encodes CASSLLAGNLETQYF. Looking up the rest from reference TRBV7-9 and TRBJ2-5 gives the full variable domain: DTGVSQNPRHKITKRGQNVTFRCDPISEHNRLYWYRQTLGQGPEFLTYFQNEAQLEKSRLLSDRFSAERPKGSFSTLEIQRTEQGDSAMYLCASSLLAGNLETQYFGPGTRLLVL.

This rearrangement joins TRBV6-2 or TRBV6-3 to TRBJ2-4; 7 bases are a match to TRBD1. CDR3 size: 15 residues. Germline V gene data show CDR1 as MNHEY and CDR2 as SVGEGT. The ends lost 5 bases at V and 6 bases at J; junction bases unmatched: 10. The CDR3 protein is CASSPSGTAGNIQYF. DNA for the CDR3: TGTGCCAGCAGTCCCTCAGGGACAGCAGGAAACATTCAGTACTTC.

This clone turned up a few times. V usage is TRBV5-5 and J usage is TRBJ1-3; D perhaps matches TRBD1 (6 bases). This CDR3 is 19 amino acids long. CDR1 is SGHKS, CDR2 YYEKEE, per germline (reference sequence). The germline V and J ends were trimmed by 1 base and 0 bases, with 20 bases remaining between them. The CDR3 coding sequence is TGTGCCAGCAGCTTGTTGGACAGCTCCGTCCGTTTCTCTGGAAACACCATATATTTT. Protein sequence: CASSLLDSSVRFSGNTIYF.

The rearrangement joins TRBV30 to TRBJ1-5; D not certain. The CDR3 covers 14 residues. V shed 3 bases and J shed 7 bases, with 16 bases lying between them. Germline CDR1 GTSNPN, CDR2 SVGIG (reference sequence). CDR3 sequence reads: CAWSPREGFQPQHF. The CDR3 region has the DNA TGTGCCTGGAGCCCCCGGGAGGGATTCCAGCCCCAGCATTTT.